The 18 T cell receptor beta chains in this list originate from one sample, sequenced in a study of identical twins. Each CDR3 protein gets one entry after TCRdb re-called the 5' RACE reads with MiXCR. This sample has a few hundred thousand distinct CDR3 sequences, with 8.5% to 9.5% found just once. The sample was also linked to a second study, of yellow fever vaccine responses in identical twins.

Material for sequencing was CD8+ T cells sorted from blood. Every receptor here comes from a woman aged 18 to 35 in good health.

This clonotype was counted many times. This rearrangement joins TRBV5-5 to TRBJ2-5; 7 nucleotides match TRBD1. The germline V gene has CDR1 SGHKS and CDR2 YYEKEE (reference sequence). The J segment lost 2 bases and the V segment lost 0 bases, leaving 7 bases of the junction unmatched. The CDR3 sequence is 16 residues long. The CDR3 sequence: CASSLGTGRIQETQYF. The CDR3 DNA reads TGTGCCAGCAGCTTGGGGACAGGACGAATTCAAGAGACCCAGTACTTC.

This sequence joins TRBV19 and TRBJ2-7; 7 bases match TRBD2. The CDR3 length is 15 residues. Germline V gives CDR1 LNHDA, CDR2 SQIVND (reference sequence). Trimming removed 6 bases from V and 1 base from J; junction bases left unmatched: 9. This CDR3 reads CASSTLMGGSYEQYF. The CDR3 coding sequence is TGTGCCAGTAGCACCCTAATGGGGGGGTCCTACGAGCAGTACTTC.

V is TRBV7-2 and J is TRBJ1-4, with D possibly matching TRBD1 (5 bases). Germline V gene data show CDR1 as SGHTA and CDR2 as FQGNSA. Trimming stripped 3 bases from V and 2 bases from J, with 10 bases between. There are 15 residues in the CDR3. CDR3: CASSFGHLTNEKLFF. CDR3 bases: TGTGCCAGCAGCTTTGGACACCTTACTAATGAAAAACTGTTTTTT.

To note about this clonotype: Sequence at one end of the junction differs from germline and may be a read error. The chain joins TRBV7-6 to TRBJ2-2; 7 nucleotides align to TRBD2. The CDR3 runs to 14 residues. CDR1 is SGHVS and CDR2 is FNYEAQ in the germline V gene. CDR3 residues: CASERGSNTGELFF. CDR3 DNA sequence: TGTGCCAGCGAGCGGGGTTCGAACACCGGGGAGTTGTTTTTT.

Ten or more counts support this clonotype. The V call is TRBV7-2, the J call TRBJ2-7, with D possibly matching TRBD2 (5 bases). V dropped 5 bases and J dropped 3 bases, with 14 bases sitting between them. The germline CDR1 and CDR2 sequences are SGHTA and FQGNSA. This CDR3 comprises 14 residues. CDR3 loop: CASSDYLGGYEQYF. The CDR3 coding sequence is TGTGCCAGCAGCGACTACCTAGGAGGCTACGAGCAGTACTTC. Combining the CDR3 with reference TRBV7-2 and TRBJ2-7 gives the whole variable domain GAGVSQSPSNKVTEKGKDVELRCDPISGHTALYWYRQSLGQGLEFLIYFQGNSAPDKSGLPSDRFSAERTGGSVSTLTIQRTQQEDSAVYLCASSDYLGGYEQYFGPGTRLTVT.

This clonotype was counted a few times. This sequence joins TRBV6-2 or TRBV6-3 and TRBJ1-1; no reliable D call. CDR1 MNHEY and CDR2 SVGEGT come from the germline V gene. The CDR3 covers 14 residues. V lost 0 bases to trimming and J lost 8 bases, with 13 bases between them. DNA of the CDR3: TGTGCCAGCAGTTACTCCATCTTCTCCGCCGAAGCTTTCTTT. Amino acid sequence: CASSYSIFSAEAFF.

This clonotype was seen a few times. The gene calls are TRBV11-2 and TRBJ2-5; TRBD1 might be the D (5 bases). CDR1 SGHAT and CDR2 FQNNGV come from the germline V gene. This CDR3 has 15 amino acids. V lost 3 bases and J 3 bases, leaving 14 bases between the germline ends. CDR3 nucleotide sequence: TGTGCCAGCAGCTTTCTCCGGGTCAGGGAAGAGACCCAGTACTTC. Amino acids: CASSFLRVREETQYF.

At least ten counts were recorded for this clonotype. This sequence joins TRBV29-1 and TRBJ2-7, with TRBD1 matching 11 bases. From germline, CDR1 is SQVTM and CDR2 ANQGSEA. The ends lost 0 bases at V and 5 bases at J; junction bases unmatched: 3. The length of the CDR3 is 14 residues. The CDR3 nucleotides are TGCAGCGTTGAAGATCGGGACAGGGGGAACGAGCAGTACTTC. Translation gives CSVEDRDRGNEQYF.

As concerns this clonotype: Since a much larger clone is just one base distant, this may be a read error. The chain uses TRBV12-3 or TRBV12-4 and TRBJ2-7, with D possibly TRBD2 on 6 matching bases. CDR3 length equals 18 residues. The CDR3 is CTSSFGPLWGDQAYEQYF. The CDR3 coding sequence is TGTACCAGCAGTTTTGGCCCCTTGTGGGGGGACCAGGCCTACGAGCAGTACTTC.

There are a few counts of this clonotype. V usage is TRBV27 and J usage is TRBJ1-2; the match to TRBD1 covers 7 bases. Trimming at V came to 5 bases and at J to 6 bases, leaving 6 bases not matched to a gene. From germline, CDR1 is MNHEY and CDR2 SMNVEV (reference sequence). The CDR3 is made up of 13 amino acids. The DNA for the CDR3 is TGTGCCAGCAGTCAGACAGGGCGGCATGGCTACACCTTC. This gives the protein CASSQTGRHGYTF.

This clonotype was counted only a few times. V is TRBV25-1 and J is TRBJ1-1; no firm D call. V lost 2 bases and J 3 bases, leaving 7 bases between the germline ends. CDR1 and CDR2 (germline): MGHDK, SYGVNS. The CDR3 totals 13 residues. DNA of the CDR3: TGTGCCAGCAGTGAAGGGAGTGACACTGAAGCTTTCTTT. As protein: CASSEGSDTEAFF.

J is TRBJ2-1 and V is TRBV20-1; TRBD2 matches at 7 bases. Germline loops: CDR1 DFQATT, CDR2 SNEGSKA (reference sequence). The V and J ends lost 4 bases and 6 bases, in that order; junction bases with no gene match: 9. CDR3 size: 14 residues. CDR3 DNA: TGCAGTGCTACCCCGGTAGGGACTATCAATGAGCAGTTCTTC. It encodes CSATPVGTINEQFF.

This CDR3 reads CSAQTYNEQFF. CDR3 nucleotide sequence: TGCAGCGCCCAGACCTACAATGAGCAGTTCTTC. This chain uses TRBV29-1 with TRBJ2-1; D gene uncertain. This CDR3 region has 11 residues. The germline gives CDR1 SQVTM, CDR2 ANQGSEA. With 7 bases removed from V and 2 bases from J, the gap between germline ends came to 6 bases.

This clonotype was seen more than once but under ten times. The V call is TRBV11-2, the J call TRBJ2-7; 7 nucleotides match TRBD1. Losses at the gene ends were 5 bases for V and 2 bases for J; bases not matched to a gene: 9. CDR3 length equals 15 residues. Germline V lookup: CDR1 SGHAT, CDR2 FQNNGV. CDR3 amino acids: CASSARDSGTYEQYF. The CDR3, as DNA: TGTGCCAGCAGCGCACGGGACAGCGGAACCTACGAGCAGTACTTC.

Only a few counts were recorded for this clonotype. The chain carries TRBV7-6 and TRBJ2-7; no definite D call. In germline, CDR1 is SGHVS, CDR2 FNYEAQ. The CDR3 is 14 amino acids. Trimming shortened V by 3 bases and J by 0 bases, and 9 bases separated the two germline ends. The CDR3 loop reads CASSLDPSSYEQYF. In nucleotides, the CDR3 is TGTGCCAGCAGCTTGGACCCAAGCTCCTACGAGCAGTACTTC. Using reference TRBV7-6 and TRBJ2-7 for the parts outside the CDR3, the full variable domain is GAGVSQSPRYKVTKRGQDVALRCDPISGHVSLYWYRQALGQGPEFLTYFNYEAQQDKSGLPNDRFSAERPEGSISTLTIQRTEQRDSAMYRCASSLDPSSYEQYFGPGTRLTVT.

In its sample, this clonotype was seen a few times. This chain uses TRBV4-2 with TRBJ2-3, with TRBD2 identical over 9 bases. From germline, CDR1 is LGHNA and CDR2 YNFKEQ. This CDR3 contains 19 residues. V dropped 1 base and J dropped 1; count of bases not matched to a gene: 12. CDR3 amino acids: CASSQAPRLAGVGTDTQYF. CDR3 DNA: TGTGCCAGCAGCCAAGCCCCGAGGTTAGCGGGGGTCGGCACAGATACGCAGTATTTT.

The V and J genes are TRBV7-6 and TRBJ2-1; D remains ambiguous. This CDR3 has 14 residues. Trimming removed 4 bases at V and 9 bases at J, with 16 bases between. CDR1 is SGHVS and CDR2 is FNYEAQ in the germline V gene. The CDR3 sequence is CASSSLESSPEQFF. DNA for the CDR3: TGTGCCAGCAGCTCACTTGAGAGCTCGCCTGAGCAGTTCTTC.

The chain combines TRBV15 with TRBJ2-3, with 16 bases lining up with TRBD2. The CDR3 contains 22 residues. Germline V CDR1 and CDR2: LNHNV, YYDKDF (reference sequence). J lost 0 bases, V lost 1 base, and 13 bases had no gene match. The CDR3 DNA reads as TGTGCCACCAGCAGAGCCCCCGGGACTAGCGGGGGGGATCACATAAGCACAGATACGCAGTATTTT. It is translated as CATSRAPGTSGGDHISTDTQYF.